Presented here are 5 T cell receptor beta chains from one specimen sequenced in a study of T-cell reconstitution after alpha-beta-depleted transplantation in children. Library preparation (for TCRbeta) was performed with unique molecular identifiers. MiXCR was run by TCRdb on the PCR reads, yielding one entry per CDR3 protein. The sample shows some 830,000 distinct CDR3 sequences, roughly 15% of them seen only once. The material was PBMCs, mostly from graft donor cells, obtained 360 days after TCRalphabeta/CD19-depleted stem cell transplant. The source is a male patient aged 10 to 17 who had a stem cell transplant for acute lymphoblastic leukemia, so the T cells may come from the graft donor.

This clonotype was seen ten or more times. The chain uses TRBV7-3 and TRBJ1-1; D unclear. The CDR3 length is 13 residues. The germline V gene has CDR1 SGHTA and CDR2 FQGTGA. V shed 3 bases and J shed 2 bases, with 7 bases lying between them. The CDR3, as DNA: TGTGCCAGCAGCTTCGACCTAAACACTGAAGCTTTCTTT. Its translation is CASSFDLNTEAFF.

This clonotype was picked up a small number of times. The chain has TRBV12-3 or TRBV12-4 and TRBJ2-1; 16 bases fit TRBD2. V shed 8 bases, J shed 9 bases, and the junction held 7 bases outside the gene matches. This CDR3 comprises 15 residues. As DNA, the CDR3 is TGTGCCAGCGACGGGGGGACTAGCGGGAGGGCTGAGCAGTTCTTC. Translation gives CASDGGTSGRAEQFF.

This clonotype appeared a few times. The J gene is TRBJ1-5, the V gene TRBV5-1, with 12 bases fitting TRBD1. The CDR3 is made up of 16 amino acids. The germline V gene encodes CDR1 SGHRS and CDR2 YFSETQ. Trimming at V came to 0 bases and at J to 3 bases, leaving 1 base not matched to a gene. The CDR3 DNA is TGCGCCAGCAGCTTGGAGGGACAGGGGGCCAATCAGCCCCAGCATTTT. Encoded protein: CASSLEGQGANQPQHF.

The chain links TRBV7-9 to TRBJ2-7; D may be TRBD1 (5 bases). In germline, CDR1 is SEHNR, CDR2 FQNEAQ (reference sequence). Trimming removed 5 bases at V and 7 bases at J, with 21 bases between. This CDR3 spans 15 amino acids. The DNA for the CDR3 is TGTGCCAGCAGCAACTTGGGGCCCCGCCTGGGGGAGCAGTACTTC. Amino acid sequence: CASSNLGPRLGEQYF.

The table lists this clonotype with a few counts. This chain uses TRBV5-1 with TRBJ2-5; TRBD2 matches at 8 bases. The CDR3 extends over 16 amino acids. Germline CDR1 is SGHRS and CDR2 is YFSETQ. With 4 bases clipped from V and 1 base from J, the junction kept 9 bases outside the gene matches. The CDR3 loop reads CASSLPRLAGQETQYF. The DNA of the CDR3 is TGCGCCAGCAGCCTACCCCGGCTAGCGGGCCAAGAGACCCAGTACTTC.